The entry that follows covers one TCR beta chain sequence. Antigen specificity is unknown. Sorted populations all exceeded 95% purity. Trimming removed 8 bases at V and 1 base at J, with 14 bases between. This CDR3 region has 14 residues. Per germline, CDR1 MDHEN and CDR2 SYDVKM. This sample stems from a study of beta chain features in type 1 diabetes. Across the study: Examination spanned around 110 million sorted cells from all samples.

Whole-study findings and limits: VDJ junctions from type 1 diabetes patients carried fewer insertions and larger deletions. Within the patient group, naive, central memory and Treg TCRB repertoires appeared more similar to each other than within healthy donors.

Of the isolated RNA, all was reverse transcribed, and so the sequenced material was expressed TCRB transcripts. The repertoire was sequenced with immunoSEQ multiplex PCR; TCRdb's copy has only in-frame clones and lacks some. Of approximately 330,000 clones listed, 11% are singletons. This chain joins TRBV28 and TRBJ2-5; TRBD1 might be the D (7 bases). The clonotype originates from a woman younger than 45 in good health. Sequences were obtained from naive CD4+ T cells from blood. In nucleotides, the CDR3 is TGTGCCAGCTTTGACAGGGACTCCCAAGAGACCCAGTACTTC. Translated: CASFDRDSQETQYF.